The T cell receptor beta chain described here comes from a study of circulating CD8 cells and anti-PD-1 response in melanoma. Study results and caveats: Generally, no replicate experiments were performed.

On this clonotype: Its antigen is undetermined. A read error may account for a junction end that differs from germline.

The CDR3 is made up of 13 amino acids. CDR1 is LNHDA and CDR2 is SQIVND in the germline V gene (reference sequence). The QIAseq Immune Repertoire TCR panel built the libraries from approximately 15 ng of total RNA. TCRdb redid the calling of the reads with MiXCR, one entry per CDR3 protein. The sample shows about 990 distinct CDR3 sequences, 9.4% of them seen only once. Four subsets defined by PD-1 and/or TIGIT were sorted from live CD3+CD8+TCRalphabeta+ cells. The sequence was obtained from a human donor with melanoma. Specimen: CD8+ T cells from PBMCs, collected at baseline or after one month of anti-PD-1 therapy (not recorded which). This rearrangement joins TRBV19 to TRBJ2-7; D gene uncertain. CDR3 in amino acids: CASSVGSHYGQYF. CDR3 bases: TGTGCCAGTAGTGTGGGCAGCCACTACGGGCAGTACTTC. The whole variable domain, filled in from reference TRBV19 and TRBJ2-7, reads DGGITQSPKYLFRKEGQNVTLSCEQNLNHDAMYWYRQDPGQGLRLIYYSQIVNDFQKGDIAEGYSVSREKKESFPLTVTSAQKNPTAFYLCASSVGSHYGQYFGPGTRLTVT.